One sample yielded the 29 T cell receptor beta chains listed below, sequenced in a study of a mutant IDH1 vaccine in newly diagnosed glioma (dated by TCRdb to about 2021). The sample's time point label is to be understood as: week 11, during vaccination. A 20-mer mutant IDH1 peptide at 300 micrograms in Montanide made up each vaccine dose, which was injected subcutaneously together with topical imiquimod. No antigen has been identified for these receptors. The library was generated by the immunoSEQ multiplex PCR assay. Drawn from immuneACCESS, this table holds only the in-frame rearrangements with V and J called that TCRdb kept. Clones are partly lost; checked studies trace under half to an unresolved V gene and leave the rest unexplained. The sample profile shows over 55,000 clones; around 80% of them were found once. The ten largest clones add up to roughly 3.5% of the sample. This specimen was PBMCs, taken from a glioma patient whose treatment included an IDH1 peptide vaccine. These receptors came from a man aged 25-45 years with glioma.

This clone appeared a few times. V usage is TRBV7-3 and J usage is TRBJ2-2; D unresolved. The CDR3 loop spans 12 amino acids. V dropped 2 bases and J dropped 5 bases, with 3 bases sitting between them. In germline, CDR1 is SGHTA, CDR2 FQGTGA. The CDR3 protein is CASSLDTGELFF. In DNA form, the CDR3 reads TGTGCCAGCAGCTTAGATACCGGGGAGCTGTTTTTT.

V is TRBV5-1 and J is TRBJ1-4; TRBD1 matches 7 bases. Germline V gene sequence: CDR1 SGHRS, CDR2 YFSETQ. V shed 3 bases and J 8 bases; nucleotides not matched to a gene: 10. The CDR3 spans 15 residues. The CDR3 nucleotides read TGCGCCAGCAGCTCAGGCAGGGGGGAGGAAGAAAAACTGTTTTTT. It encodes CASSSGRGEEEKLFF.

J is TRBJ2-5 and V is TRBV27; D remains ambiguous. The CDR3 consists of 13 residues. The germline gives CDR1 MNHEY, CDR2 SMNVEV (reference sequence). The V end was cut by 2 bases, the J end by 0 bases, with 4 bases between. The CDR3 region has the DNA TGTGCCAGCAGTTTACGGTACCAAGAGACCCAGTACTTC. This sequence encodes CASSLRYQETQYF.

V gene TRBV11-2 combines with J gene TRBJ1-2; D unresolved. This CDR3 is built from 14 residues. Trimming pared 5 bases from V and 4 bases from J, leaving 14 bases between. Germline V gene sequence: CDR1 SGHAT, CDR2 FQNNGV. The CDR3: CASSPGRTPYGYTF. CDR3 nucleotides: TGTGCCAGCAGCCCCGGTCGAACTCCCTATGGCTACACCTTC. The entire variable domain, with the rest obtained from reference TRBV11-2 and TRBJ1-2, is as follows: EAGVAQSPRYKIIEKRQSVAFWCNPISGHATLYWYQQILGQGPKLLIQFQNNGVVDDSQLPKDRFSAERLKGVDSTLKIQPAKLEDSAVYLCASSPGRTPYGYTFGSGTRLTVV.

The chain joins TRBV11-3 to TRBJ2-1, with unresolved D. The V gene lost 0 bases and the J gene lost 6 bases, with 6 bases spanning the gap. This CDR3 comprises 13 residues. Germline CDR1 is SGHNT and CDR2 is YENEEA. For the CDR3, the DNA is TGTGCCAGCAGCTTAGATTCTAGCAATGAGCAGTTCTTC. Amino acids: CASSLDSSNEQFF.

Concerning this clone: This same CDR3 is encoded by further DNA sequences in the sample. This chain links TRBV30 with TRBJ1-6; no clear D. Trimming took off 2 bases at V and 8 bases at J, with 10 bases between the two ends. Germline V CDR1 and CDR2: GTSNPN, SVGIG (reference sequence). This CDR3 has 13 amino acids. The CDR3 DNA is TGTGCCTGGAGTCCACGGACGGATTCACCCCTCCACTTT. Translating it yields CAWSPRTDSPLHF. The variable domain in full, completed from reference TRBV30 and TRBJ1-6, reads SQTIHQWPATLVQPVGSPLSLECTVEGTSNPNLYWYRQAAGRGLQLLFYSVGIGQISSEVPQNLSASRPQDRQFILSSKKLLLSDSGFYLCAWSPRTDSPLHFGNGTRLTVT.

This chain links TRBV30 with TRBJ1-5; D possibly corresponds to TRBD1 (5 bases). CDR3 length: 16 amino acids. Trimming shortened V by 0 bases and J by 3 bases, and 15 bases separated the two germline ends. The germline CDR1 and CDR2 sequences are GTSNPN and SVGIG (reference sequence). Here the CDR3 reads CAWSVGTAGHNQPQHF. CDR3 coding DNA: TGTGCCTGGAGTGTCGGGACGGCAGGGCACAATCAGCCCCAGCATTTT.

The chain uses TRBV5-8 and TRBJ2-1; 7 nucleotides line up with TRBD1. V lost 4 bases, J lost 4 bases, and 5 bases stayed unmatched. The CDR3 loop spans 14 amino acids. Per germline, CDR1 SGHTS and CDR2 YDEGEE. DNA for the CDR3: TGTGCCAGCAGCCGTGGGACAGTTTACAATGAGCAGTTCTTC. The encoded protein is CASSRGTVYNEQFF. The full variable domain, in which reference TRBV5-8 and TRBJ2-1 provide the parts outside the CDR3, is EAGVTQSPTHLIKTRGQQATLRCSPISGHTSVYWYQQALGLGLQFLLWYDEGEERNRGNFPPRFSGRQFPNYSSELNVNALELEDSALYLCASSRGTVYNEQFFGPGTRLTVL.

The genes are TRBV9 and TRBJ2-2, with 8 bases fitting TRBD1. Germline CDR1 is SGDLS and CDR2 is YYNGEE. The ends lost 1 base at V and 4 bases at J; junction bases unmatched: 6. The CDR3 runs 16 residues. CDR3 nucleotides: TGTGCCAGCAGCGTACGGGGACAGGTCTCCACCGGGGAGCTGTTTTTT. Translating gives CASSVRGQVSTGELFF.

The rearrangement uses TRBV5-4 and TRBJ1-2, with unresolved D. Trimming removed 4 bases from V and 14 bases from J, with 18 bases in between. CDR1 and CDR2 (germline): SGHNT, YYREEE (reference sequence). The CDR3 sequence is 12 residues long. The CDR3 here is CASSQPRTSRTF. CDR3 bases: TGTGCCAGCAGCCAACCACGGACCTCGCGAACCTTC.

The chain uses TRBV7-2 and TRBJ2-3; 8 bases agree with TRBD1. Germline V CDR1 and CDR2: SGHTA, FQGNSA. The CDR3 is 15 residues long. The trim removed 5 bases at V and 0 bases at J, leaving 4 bases unmatched. This chain's CDR3 is CASSPRTGSTDTQYF. In nucleotides, the CDR3 is TGTGCCAGCAGCCCCCGGACAGGGAGCACAGATACGCAGTATTTT.

The V gene is TRBV6-5, the J gene TRBJ2-7; no definite D call. Germline V gives CDR1 MNHEY, CDR2 SVGAGI. The CDR3 consists of 14 residues. Trimming removed 0 bases at V and 0 bases at J, with 6 bases between. CDR3 residues: CASSYSHDSYEQYF. For the CDR3, the DNA is TGTGCCAGCAGTTACTCCCATGACTCCTACGAGCAGTACTTC.

The genes are TRBV11-1 and TRBJ2-1; no clear D. This CDR3 spans 15 amino acids. V was shortened by 5 bases and J by 5 bases, with 16 bases between the two germline ends. Germline V CDR1 and CDR2: SGHAT, FQDESV (reference sequence). CDR3 nucleotides: TGTGCCAGCAGCCCCCGTCTCGGAGCCGACAATGAGCAGTTCTTC. This gives the protein CASSPRLGADNEQFF.

The gene calls are TRBV2 and TRBJ1-2, with D possibly TRBD1 on 5 matching bases. Trimming took off 7 bases at V and 2 bases at J, with 8 bases between the two ends. Germline lookup yields CDR1 SNHLY and CDR2 FYNNEI. This CDR3 is built from 12 residues. The CDR3 protein is CASIRGNYGYTF. CDR3 in DNA: TGTGCCAGCATACGGGGGAACTATGGCTACACCTTC.

This chain uses TRBV2 with TRBJ2-7; TRBD2 aligns across 9 bases. Germline values: CDR1 SNHLY, CDR2 FYNNEI. This CDR3 has 18 residues. J gave up 4 bases and V 6 bases, and 19 bases lay outside the gene matches. The CDR3 sequence is CASSSRLGRLAGTYEQYF. Here the CDR3 DNA reads TGTGCCAGCAGCTCCCGACTGGGTCGGCTAGCGGGAACGTACGAGCAGTACTTC.

With regard to this clone: The same CDR3 also results from other DNA sequences found in this sample. J is TRBJ1-4 and V is TRBV7-9, with 8 bases matching TRBD1. Germline lookup yields CDR1 SEHNR and CDR2 FQNEAQ (reference sequence). This CDR3 contains 15 residues. The V segment lost 5 bases and the J segment 4 bases; nucleotides outside the gene matches: 6. The CDR3 spells CASSPTGGDNEKLFF. CDR3 DNA: TGTGCCAGCAGCCCCACAGGGGGAGATAATGAAAAACTGTTTTTT.

The V call is TRBV4-2, the J call TRBJ2-1; TRBD1 aligns across 9 bases. Germline loops: CDR1 LGHNA, CDR2 YNFKEQ. V trimming: 0 bases; J trimming: 7 bases; junction bases outside the gene matches: 13. There are 18 residues in the CDR3. The CDR3 DNA sequence: TGTGCCAGCAGCCAAGATCTCCCGGGACAGGGTAGTGGAAATGAGCAGTTCTTC. It codes for CASSQDLPGQGSGNEQFF.

CDR3 DNA sequence: TGTGCCAGCACAGGGTTAAACTCCTACAATGAGCAGTTCTTC. Its protein is CASTGLNSYNEQFF. V usage is TRBV28 and J usage is TRBJ2-1; TRBD1 is a possible D gene (5 bases). Germline values: CDR1 MDHEN, CDR2 SYDVKM. CDR3 length: 14 residues. V was pared by 7 bases and J by 0 bases, with 10 bases between.

This chain uses TRBV10-3 with TRBJ2-7; D is perhaps TRBD2 (6 bases). V dropped 8 bases and J dropped 7 bases, with 15 bases sitting between them. In germline, CDR1 is ENHRY, CDR2 SYGVKD. CDR3 length: 12 amino acids. The CDR3 DNA follows: TGTGCCATCGGGGGGAGCGGCATAGAGCAGTACTTC. Translation: CAIGGSGIEQYF.

The chain employs TRBV7-2 and TRBJ2-5, with D possibly matching TRBD1 (6 bases). V was trimmed by 4 bases and J by 1 base, leaving 10 bases between them. Germline assignment: CDR1 SGHTA and CDR2 FQGNSA. CDR3 length: 14 amino acids. The CDR3 nucleotides are TGTGCCAGCAGCTCTAACAGGGCCCAAGAGACCCAGTACTTC. As protein: CASSSNRAQETQYF.

The chain carries TRBV7-9 and TRBJ1-6; no definite D call. This CDR3 is 16 amino acids long. The ends were cut back, 2 bases at V and 12 bases at J, with 20 bases in the middle. The germline V gene encodes CDR1 SEHNR and CDR2 FQNEAQ (reference sequence). The CDR3 loop reads CASSLTRPSGQRPLHF. CDR3 bases: TGTGCCAGCAGCTTAACTCGTCCGTCGGGCCAACGACCCCTCCACTTT.

The chain links TRBV6-1 to TRBJ1-2; the match to TRBD1 covers 7 bases. In germline, CDR1 is MNHNS, CDR2 SASEGT. Trimming at V came to 5 bases and at J to 7 bases, leaving 10 bases not matched to a gene. The CDR3 runs to 14 residues. CDR3 in DNA: TGTGCCAGCAGTCGGAAAGGGGGCGTTCTTGGCTACACCTTC. Protein product: CASSRKGGVLGYTF.

The chain's CDR3 is CASSGEGGGELFF. CDR3 coding DNA: TGTGCCAGCAGTGGTGAGGGCGGCGGGGAGCTGTTTTTT. J is TRBJ2-2 and V is TRBV6-4; D may be TRBD2 (5 bases). The CDR3 consists of 13 residues. Trimming cost V 4 bases and J 7 bases, with 10 bases left between them. Germline CDR1 is MRHNA and CDR2 is SNTAGT.

The J gene is TRBJ1-5, the V gene TRBV30; no clear D gene. The germline V gene has CDR1 GTSNPN and CDR2 SVGIG (reference sequence). V was pared by 1 base and J by 7 bases, with 11 bases between. The CDR3 is 13 amino acids. The DNA for the CDR3 is TGTGCCTGGAGTGATGAACTGGAGCAGCCCCAGCATTTT. Residues: CAWSDELEQPQHF.

This clone showed up just a few times. The chain recombines TRBV7-6 with TRBJ1-1; weak D call: TRBD1 (5 bases). Germline V gene data show CDR1 as SGHVS and CDR2 as FNYEAQ. V lost 5 bases, J lost 5 bases, and 15 bases lay in between. There are 14 residues in the CDR3. The CDR3 DNA reads TGTGCCAGCAGCCCCGTAGGGGAGAGGACTGAAGCTTTCTTT. This codes for CASSPVGERTEAFF.

V is TRBV6-4 and J is TRBJ2-2; D is undetermined. This CDR3 has 13 residues. CDR1 and CDR2 from the germline V gene are MRHNA and SNTAGT. V was pared by 3 bases and J by 6 bases, with 8 bases between. The CDR3 loop reads CASSEMWAGELFF. In nucleotides, the CDR3 is TGTGCCAGCAGTGAAATGTGGGCCGGGGAGCTGTTTTTT.

V and J are TRBV7-2 and TRBJ1-6, with 7 positions matching TRBD1. Germline V gene data show CDR1 as SGHTA and CDR2 as FQGNSA. V shed 5 bases, J shed 9 bases, and the junction held 10 bases outside the gene matches. The CDR3 sequence is 15 residues long. The CDR3 is CASSQGPPGGSPLHF. The CDR3, as DNA: TGTGCCAGCAGCCAAGGACCCCCAGGGGGTTCACCCCTCCACTTT.

The chain employs TRBV19 and TRBJ2-7; 7 bases align to TRBD2. This CDR3 region has 15 residues. V lost 5 bases and J lost 7; bases outside the gene matches: 14. Looked up from germline, CDR1 is LNHDA and CDR2 is SQIVND (reference sequence). CDR3 loop: CASSQSSGPVGEQYF. The CDR3 DNA follows: TGTGCCAGTAGTCAATCTAGCGGCCCCGTCGGGGAGCAGTACTTC.

The chain joins TRBV27 to TRBJ1-3; D is possibly TRBD1 (5 bases). CDR3 size: 15 residues. The germline V gene encodes CDR1 MNHEY and CDR2 SMNVEV (reference sequence). With 2 bases removed from V and 0 bases from J, the gap between germline ends came to 8 bases. CDR3 in DNA: TGTGCCAGCAGTTTAGGGGGGGTCTCTGGAAACACCATATATTTT. Residues: CASSLGGVSGNTIYF.